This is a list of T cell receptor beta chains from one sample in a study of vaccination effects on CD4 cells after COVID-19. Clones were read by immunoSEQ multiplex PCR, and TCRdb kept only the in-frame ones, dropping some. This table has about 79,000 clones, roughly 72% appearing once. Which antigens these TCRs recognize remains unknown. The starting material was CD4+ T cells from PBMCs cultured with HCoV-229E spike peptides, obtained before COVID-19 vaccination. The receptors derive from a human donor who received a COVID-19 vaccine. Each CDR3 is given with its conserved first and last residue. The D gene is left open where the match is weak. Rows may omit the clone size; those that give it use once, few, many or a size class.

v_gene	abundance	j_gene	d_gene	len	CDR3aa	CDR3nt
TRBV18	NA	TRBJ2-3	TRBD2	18	CASSPRAGGGLTRDTQYF	TGTGCCAGCTCACCACGGGCAGGCGGGGGGCTTACGAGGGATACGCAGTATTTT
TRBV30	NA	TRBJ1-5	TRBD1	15	CAWSSGQGAVQPQHF	TGTGCCTGGAGTTCTGGACAGGGTGCTGTTCAGCCCCAGCATTTT
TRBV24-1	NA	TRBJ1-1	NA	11	CATGRDSGTFF	TGTGCCACCGGCCGGGACTCCGGAACTTTCTTT
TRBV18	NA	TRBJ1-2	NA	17	CASSPVVGALRDYGYTF	TGTGCCAGCTCCCCAGTCGTCGGGGCCCTTCGTGACTATGGCTACACCTTC
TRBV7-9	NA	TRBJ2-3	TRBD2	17	CASSAGLAGGYTDTQYF	TGTGCCAGCAGCGCGGGACTAGCGGGCGGATACACAGATACGCAGTATTTT
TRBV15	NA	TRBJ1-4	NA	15	CATSRDSPTLEKLFF	TGTGCCACCAGCAGAGATTCCCCCACATTGGAAAAACTGTTTTTT
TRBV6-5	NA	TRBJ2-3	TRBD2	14	CASQERGRTDTQYF	TGTGCCAGCCAAGAGCGGGGGCGCACAGATACGCAGTATTTT
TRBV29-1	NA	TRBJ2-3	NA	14	CSVDEWAVGDTQYF	TGCAGCGTTGACGAGTGGGCAGTCGGAGATACGCAGTATTTT
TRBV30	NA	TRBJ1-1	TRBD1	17	CAWSEQGANYRNTEAFF	TGTGCCTGGAGTGAACAGGGGGCGAATTACCGGAACACTGAAGCTTTCTTT
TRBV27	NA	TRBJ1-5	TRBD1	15	CASRSQGAGNQPQHF	TGTGCCAGCAGATCACAGGGGGCGGGCAATCAGCCCCAGCATTTT
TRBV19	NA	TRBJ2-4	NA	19	CASSIGGGRQGLAKNIQYF	TGTGCCAGTAGTATAGGGGGGGGACGGCAGGGGCTAGCCAAAAACATTCAGTACTTC
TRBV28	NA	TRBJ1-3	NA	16	CASTTPGRSSGNTIYF	TGTGCCAGCACCACCCCGGGAAGAAGCTCTGGAAACACCATATATTTT
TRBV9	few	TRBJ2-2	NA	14	CASSYRDTTGELFF	TGTGCCAGCAGCTACCGGGACACCACCGGGGAGCTGTTTTTT
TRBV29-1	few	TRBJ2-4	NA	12	CSVEDGVDIQYF	TGCAGCGTTGAAGACGGGGTTGACATTCAGTACTTC
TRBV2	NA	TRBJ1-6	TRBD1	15	CASKTRTGDNSPLHF	TGTGCCAGCAAAACAAGGACAGGGGATAATTCACCCCTCCACTTT
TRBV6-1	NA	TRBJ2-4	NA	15	CASSEPREAKNIQYF	TGTGCCAGCAGTGAACCCAGAGAAGCCAAAAACATTCAGTACTTC
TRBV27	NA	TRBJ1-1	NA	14	CASSLSGRNTEAFF	TGTGCCAGCAGTTTATCTGGCAGGAACACTGAAGCTTTCTTT
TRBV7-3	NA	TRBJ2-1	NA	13	CASSSGSYNEQFF	TGTGCCAGCAGCTCCGGGAGCTACAATGAGCAGTTCTTC
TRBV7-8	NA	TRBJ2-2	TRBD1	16	CASRPLPGQGTGELFF	TGTGCCAGCAGACCCCTTCCGGGACAGGGGACCGGGGAGCTGTTTTTT
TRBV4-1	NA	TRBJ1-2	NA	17	CASSLTSTGTGRYGYTF	TGCGCCAGCAGCCTAACCTCCACCGGGACGGGGAGGTATGGCTACACCTTC
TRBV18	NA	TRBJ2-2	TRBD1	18	CASSRQGALLLNTGELFF	TGTGCCAGCTCCAGACAGGGGGCGCTTCTTCTGAACACCGGGGAGCTGTTTTTT
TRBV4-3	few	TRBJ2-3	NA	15	CASSRRIMSTDTQYF	TGCGCCAGCAGCCGGCGGATCATGAGCACAGATACGCAGTATTTT
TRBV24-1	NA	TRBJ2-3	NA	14	CATSDWGKTDTQYF	TGTGCCACCAGTGATTGGGGCAAGACAGATACGCAGTATTTT
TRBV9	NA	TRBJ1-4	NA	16	CASSVVRGTPNEKLFF	TGTGCCAGCAGCGTAGTGCGAGGGACACCCAATGAAAAACTGTTTTTT
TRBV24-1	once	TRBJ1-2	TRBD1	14	CATSDDTGVEGYTF	TGTGCCACCAGTGATGACACAGGGGTTGAGGGCTACACCTTC
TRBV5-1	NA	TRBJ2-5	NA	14	CASSLLEGVETQYF	TGCGCCAGCAGCTTGTTAGAAGGGGTAGAGACCCAGTACTTC
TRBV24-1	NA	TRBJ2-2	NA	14	CATSDFNSAGELFF	TGTGCCACCAGTGATTTTAACAGCGCCGGGGAGCTGTTTTTT
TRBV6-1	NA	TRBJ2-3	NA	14	CASSEATTTDTQYF	TGTGCCAGCAGTGAAGCGACGACCACAGATACGCAGTATTTT
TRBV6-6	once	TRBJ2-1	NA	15	CASSYPNQLDNEQFF	TGTGCCAGCAGTTACCCCAATCAGCTGGACAATGAGCAGTTCTTC
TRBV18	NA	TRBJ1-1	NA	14	CASSLRTDITEAFF	TGTGCCAGCTCACTTAGGACGGATATCACTGAAGCTTTCTTT
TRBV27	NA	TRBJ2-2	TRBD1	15	CASSTWTGGSGELFF	TGTGCCAGCAGTACATGGACAGGGGGCTCCGGGGAGCTGTTTTTT
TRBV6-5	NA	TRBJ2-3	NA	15	CASVKRTTSTDTQYF	TGTGCCAGCGTTAAAAGGACGACTAGCACAGATACGCAGTATTTT
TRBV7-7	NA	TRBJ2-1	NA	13	CASSLDRDNEQFF	TGTGCCAGCAGTTTAGACCGGGACAATGAGCAGTTCTTC
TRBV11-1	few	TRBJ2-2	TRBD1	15	CASSLFGQGRGELFF	TGTGCCAGCAGCTTATTTGGACAGGGTAGAGGGGAGCTGTTTTTT
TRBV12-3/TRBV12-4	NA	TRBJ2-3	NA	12	CASRRSTDTQYF	TGTGCCAGTCGCCGGAGCACAGATACGCAGTATTTT
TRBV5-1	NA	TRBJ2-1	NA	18	CASSLDGAGRGGVSEQFF	TGCGCCAGCAGCTTGGATGGGGCTGGGAGAGGGGGAGTGAGTGAGCAGTTCTTC
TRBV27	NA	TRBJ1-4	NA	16	CASRSTFRASDEKLFF	TGTGCCAGCAGATCTACGTTTCGGGCCTCCGATGAAAAACTGTTTTTT
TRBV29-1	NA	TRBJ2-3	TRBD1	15	CSVDGGTGGPDTQYF	TGCAGCGTCGACGGGGGGACAGGGGGACCAGATACGCAGTATTTT
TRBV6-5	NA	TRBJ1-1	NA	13	CASLLLLNTEAFF	TGTGCCAGCCTCCTTCTTTTGAACACTGAAGCTTTCTTT
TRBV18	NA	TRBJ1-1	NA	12	CASSPRMTEAFF	TGTGCCAGCTCACCACGGATGACTGAAGCTTTCTTT
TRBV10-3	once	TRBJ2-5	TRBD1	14	CAIKPAGGGETQYF	TGTGCCATCAAACCGGCAGGGGGCGGTGAGACCCAGTACTTC
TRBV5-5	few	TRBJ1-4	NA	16	CASSPGTSATNEKLFF	TGTGCCAGCAGCCCGGGGACCTCCGCAACTAATGAAAAACTGTTTTTT
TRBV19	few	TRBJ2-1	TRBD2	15	CASSTGTRQSNEQFF	TGTGCCAGTAGTACCGGGACTAGGCAATCCAATGAGCAGTTCTTC
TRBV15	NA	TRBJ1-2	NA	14	CATSRGGGPYGYTF	TGTGCCACCAGCAGAGGGGGGGGTCCCTATGGCTACACCTTC
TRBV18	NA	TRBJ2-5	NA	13	CASSPSVGETQYF	TGTGCCAGCTCACCAAGTGTGGGTGAGACCCAGTACTTC
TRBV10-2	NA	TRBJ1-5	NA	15	CASSDFRGSNQPQHF	TGCGCCAGCAGTGATTTCAGGGGCAGCAATCAGCCCCAGCATTTT
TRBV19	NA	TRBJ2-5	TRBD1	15	CASSLNTGGRETQYF	TGTGCCAGTAGTCTAAACACAGGGGGCAGAGAGACCCAGTACTTC
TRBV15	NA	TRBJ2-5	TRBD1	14	CATGQGLGEETQYF	TGTGCCACCGGACAGGGACTTGGTGAAGAGACCCAGTACTTC
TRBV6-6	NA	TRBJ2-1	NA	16	CASSSRALAGFNEQFF	TGTGCCAGCAGTTCTCGGGCCTTGGCGGGGTTCAATGAGCAGTTCTTC
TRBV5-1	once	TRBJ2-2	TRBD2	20	CASSLSSGGAGNVNTGELFF	TGCGCCAGCAGCTTGTCTAGCGGGGGGGCTGGAAATGTCAACACCGGGGAGCTGTTTTTT
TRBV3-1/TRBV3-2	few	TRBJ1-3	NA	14	CASSQASSGNTIYF	TGTGCCAGCAGCCAAGCGAGCTCTGGAAACACCATATATTTT
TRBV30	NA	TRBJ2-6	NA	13	CAWSSSGANVLTF	TGTGCCTGGAGTAGCTCTGGGGCCAACGTCCTGACTTTC
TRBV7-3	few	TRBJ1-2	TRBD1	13	CASSGDRGNGYTF	TGTGCCAGCAGCGGGGACAGGGGTAATGGCTACACCTTC
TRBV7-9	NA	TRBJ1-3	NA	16	CASSLVGFLTRNTIYF	TGTGCCAGCAGCTTAGTAGGGTTTTTAACACGAAACACCATATATTTT
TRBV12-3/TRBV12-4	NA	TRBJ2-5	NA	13	CASRKGGVETQYF	TGTGCCAGCAGAAAGGGGGGGGTGGAGACCCAGTACTTC
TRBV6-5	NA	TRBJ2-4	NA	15	CASSPAGHTKNIQYF	TGTGCCAGCAGCCCGGCCGGACATACCAAAAACATTCAGTACTTC
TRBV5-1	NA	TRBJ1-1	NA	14	CASTLGRVNTEAFF	TGCGCCAGCACCCTAGGTAGGGTTAACACTGAAGCTTTCTTT
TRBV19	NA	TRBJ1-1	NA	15	CASSIPAGKNTEAFF	TGTGCCAGTAGTATCCCGGCAGGGAAAAACACTGAAGCTTTCTTT
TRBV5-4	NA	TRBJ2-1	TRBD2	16	CASSHRTSGNYNEQFF	TGTGCCAGCAGCCACAGGACTAGCGGTAATTACAATGAGCAGTTCTTC
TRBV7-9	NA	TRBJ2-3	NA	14	CASRSQETTDTQYF	TGTGCCAGCAGGTCACAGGAAACTACAGATACGCAGTATTTT